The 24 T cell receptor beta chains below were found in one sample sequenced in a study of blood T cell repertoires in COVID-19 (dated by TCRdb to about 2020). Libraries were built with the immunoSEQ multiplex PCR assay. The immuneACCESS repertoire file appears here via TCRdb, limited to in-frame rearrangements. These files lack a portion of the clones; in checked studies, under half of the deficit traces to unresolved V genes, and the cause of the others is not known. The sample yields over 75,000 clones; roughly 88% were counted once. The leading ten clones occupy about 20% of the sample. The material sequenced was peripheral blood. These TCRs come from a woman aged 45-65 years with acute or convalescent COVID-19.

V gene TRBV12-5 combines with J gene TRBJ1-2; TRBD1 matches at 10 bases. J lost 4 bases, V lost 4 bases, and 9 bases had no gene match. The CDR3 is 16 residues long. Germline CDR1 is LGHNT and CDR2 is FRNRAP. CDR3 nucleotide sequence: TGTGCTAGTGGTTCTCTGGTTGGGACAGGGGCCTATGGCTACACCTTC. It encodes CASGSLVGTGAYGYTF.

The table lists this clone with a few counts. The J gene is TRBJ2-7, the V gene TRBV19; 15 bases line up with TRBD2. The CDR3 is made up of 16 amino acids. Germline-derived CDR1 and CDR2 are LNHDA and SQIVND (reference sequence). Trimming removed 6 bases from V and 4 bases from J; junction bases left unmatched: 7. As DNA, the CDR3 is TGTGCCAGTAGAGGACTAGCGGGAGGGCCAAGATACGAGCAGTACTTC. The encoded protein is CASRGLAGGPRYEQYF.

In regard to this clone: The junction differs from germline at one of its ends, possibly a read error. The CDR3 DNA reads TGCGCCAGCAGATTGGGACACCGGAACACCGGGGAGCTGTTTTTT. Protein sequence: CASRLGHRNTGELFF. This chain connects TRBV5-1 to TRBJ2-2; perhaps TRBD1 as D (6 bases). Germline loops: CDR1 SGHRS, CDR2 YFSETQ. CDR3 length equals 15 residues.

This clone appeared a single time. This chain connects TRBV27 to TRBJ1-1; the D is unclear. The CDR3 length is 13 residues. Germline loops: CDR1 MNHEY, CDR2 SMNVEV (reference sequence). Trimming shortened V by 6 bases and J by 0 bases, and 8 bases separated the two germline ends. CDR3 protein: CASSTNLNTEAFF. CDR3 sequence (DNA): TGTGCCAGCAGCACTAACTTGAACACTGAAGCTTTCTTT.

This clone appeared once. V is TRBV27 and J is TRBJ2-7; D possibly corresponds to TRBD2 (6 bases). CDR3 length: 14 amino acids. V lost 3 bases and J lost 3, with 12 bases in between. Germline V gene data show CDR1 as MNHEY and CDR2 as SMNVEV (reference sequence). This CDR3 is CASSFGGVLYEQYF. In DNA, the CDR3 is TGTGCCAGCAGTTTCGGAGGGGTTCTCTACGAGCAGTACTTC.

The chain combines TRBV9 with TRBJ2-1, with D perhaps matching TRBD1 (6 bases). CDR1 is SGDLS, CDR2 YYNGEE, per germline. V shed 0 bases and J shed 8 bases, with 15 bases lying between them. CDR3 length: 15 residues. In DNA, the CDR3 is TGTGCCAGCAGCGTAGAGGGCAGGGGAAGAGATGAGCAGTTCTTC. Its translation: CASSVEGRGRDEQFF.

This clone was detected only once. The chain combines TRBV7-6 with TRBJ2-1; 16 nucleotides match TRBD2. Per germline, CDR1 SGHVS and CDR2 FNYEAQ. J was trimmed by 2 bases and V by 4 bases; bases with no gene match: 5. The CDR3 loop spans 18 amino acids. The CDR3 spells CASSWGLAGGRTYNEQFF. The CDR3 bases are TGTGCCAGCAGCTGGGGACTAGCGGGGGGGCGGACCTACAATGAGCAGTTCTTC.

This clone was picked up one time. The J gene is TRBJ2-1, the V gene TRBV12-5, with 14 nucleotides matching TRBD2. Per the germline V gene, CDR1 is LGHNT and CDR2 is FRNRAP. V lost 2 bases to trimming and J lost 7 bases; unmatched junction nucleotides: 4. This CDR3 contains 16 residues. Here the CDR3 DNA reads TGTGCTAGTGGTTTGCCGGGACTAGCGGGAGTAAATGAGCAGTTCTTC. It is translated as CASGLPGLAGVNEQFF.

The CDR3 spells CASSSGFTGELFF. Here the CDR3 DNA reads TGTGCCAGCAGTTCGGGATTCACCGGGGAGCTGTTTTTT. The rearrangement links TRBV6-2 or TRBV6-3 to TRBJ2-2; D possibly corresponds to TRBD2 (5 bases). The ends were cut back, 4 bases at V and 4 bases at J, with 7 bases in the middle. There are 13 residues in the CDR3. Looked up from germline, CDR1 is MNHEY and CDR2 is SVGEGT.

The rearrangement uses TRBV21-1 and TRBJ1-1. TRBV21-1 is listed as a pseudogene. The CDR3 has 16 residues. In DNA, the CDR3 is TGTGCCAGCAGCAAACCAATGCTCGGGAGGAACACTGAAGCTTTCTTT. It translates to CASSKPMLGRNTEAFF.

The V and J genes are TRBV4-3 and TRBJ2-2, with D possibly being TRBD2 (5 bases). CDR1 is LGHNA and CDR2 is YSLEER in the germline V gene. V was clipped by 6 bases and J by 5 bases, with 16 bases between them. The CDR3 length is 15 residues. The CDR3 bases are TGCGCCAGCAGTCAGCGGACCTGGCGGACCGGGGAGCTGTTTTTT. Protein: CASSQRTWRTGELFF.

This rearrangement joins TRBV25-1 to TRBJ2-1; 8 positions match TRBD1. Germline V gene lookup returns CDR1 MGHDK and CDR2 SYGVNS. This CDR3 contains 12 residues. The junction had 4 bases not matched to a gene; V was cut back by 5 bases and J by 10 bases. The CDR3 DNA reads TGTGCCAGCAGTACACGGGACAGGGAGCAGTTCTTC. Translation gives CASSTRDREQFF.

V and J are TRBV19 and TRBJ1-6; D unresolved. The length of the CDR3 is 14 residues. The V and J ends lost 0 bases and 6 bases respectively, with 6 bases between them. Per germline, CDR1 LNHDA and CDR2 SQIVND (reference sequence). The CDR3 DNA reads TGTGCCAGTAGTATAGATACTGCTAATTCACCCCTCCACTTT. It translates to CASSIDTANSPLHF. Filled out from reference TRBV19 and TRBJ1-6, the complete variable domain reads DGGITQSPKYLFRKEGQNVTLSCEQNLNHDAMYWYRQDPGQGLRLIYYSQIVNDFQKGDIAEGYSVSREKKESFPLTVTSAQKNPTAFYLCASSIDTANSPLHFGNGTRLTVT.

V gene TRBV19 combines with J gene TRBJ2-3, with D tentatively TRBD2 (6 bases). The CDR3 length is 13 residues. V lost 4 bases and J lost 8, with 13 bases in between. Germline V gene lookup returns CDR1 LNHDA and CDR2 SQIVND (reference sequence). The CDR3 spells CASSTSGGVTQYF. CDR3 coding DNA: TGTGCCAGTAGTACGTCCGGGGGTGTTACGCAGTATTTT.

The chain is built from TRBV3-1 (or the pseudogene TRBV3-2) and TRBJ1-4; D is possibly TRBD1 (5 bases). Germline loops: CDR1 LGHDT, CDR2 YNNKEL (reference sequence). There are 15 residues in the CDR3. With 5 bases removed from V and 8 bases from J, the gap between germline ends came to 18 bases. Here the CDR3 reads CASSSRMMGGEKLFF. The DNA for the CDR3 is TGTGCCAGCAGCTCCAGGATGATGGGGGGAGAAAAACTGTTTTTT.

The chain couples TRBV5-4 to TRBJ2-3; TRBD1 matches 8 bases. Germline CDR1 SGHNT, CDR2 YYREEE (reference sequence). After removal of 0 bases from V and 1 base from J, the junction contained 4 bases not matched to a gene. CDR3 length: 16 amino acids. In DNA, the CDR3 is TGTGCCAGCAGCTTGGCAGCAGGGGGCCGCACAGATACGCAGTATTTT. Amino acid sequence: CASSLAAGGRTDTQYF.

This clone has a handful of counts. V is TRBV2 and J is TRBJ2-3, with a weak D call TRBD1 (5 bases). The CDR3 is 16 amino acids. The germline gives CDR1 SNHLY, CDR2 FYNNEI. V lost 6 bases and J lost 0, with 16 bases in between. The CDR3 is CASSLRAPTSTDTQYF. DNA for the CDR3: TGTGCCAGCAGCCTCAGGGCGCCGACTAGCACAGATACGCAGTATTTT.

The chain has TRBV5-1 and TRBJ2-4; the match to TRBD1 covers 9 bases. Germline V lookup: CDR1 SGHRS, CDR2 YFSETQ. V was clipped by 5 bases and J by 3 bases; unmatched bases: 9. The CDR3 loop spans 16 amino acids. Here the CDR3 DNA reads TGCGCCAGCAGTCCGGGACAGGGAATTGGCAAAAACATTCAGTACTTC. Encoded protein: CASSPGQGIGKNIQYF.

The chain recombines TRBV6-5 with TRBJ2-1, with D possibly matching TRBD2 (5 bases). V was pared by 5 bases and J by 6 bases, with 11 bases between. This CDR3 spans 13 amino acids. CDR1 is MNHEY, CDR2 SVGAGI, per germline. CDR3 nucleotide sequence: TGTGCCAGCAGTCTGGACTCCCTCAATGAGCAGTTCTTC. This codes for CASSLDSLNEQFF.

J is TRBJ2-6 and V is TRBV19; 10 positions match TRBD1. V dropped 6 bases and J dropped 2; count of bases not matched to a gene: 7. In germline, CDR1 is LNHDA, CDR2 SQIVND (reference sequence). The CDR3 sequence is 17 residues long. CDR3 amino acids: CASRPGQGITGANVLTF. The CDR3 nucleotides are TGTGCCAGTAGGCCGGGACAGGGGATCACTGGGGCCAACGTCCTGACTTTC.

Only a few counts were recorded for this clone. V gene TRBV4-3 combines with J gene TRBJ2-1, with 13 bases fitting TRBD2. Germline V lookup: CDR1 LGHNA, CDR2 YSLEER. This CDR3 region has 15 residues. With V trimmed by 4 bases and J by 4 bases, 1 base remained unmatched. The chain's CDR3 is CASSRTSGGYNEQFF. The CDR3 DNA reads TGCGCCAGCAGCCGGACTAGCGGGGGTTACAATGAGCAGTTCTTC.

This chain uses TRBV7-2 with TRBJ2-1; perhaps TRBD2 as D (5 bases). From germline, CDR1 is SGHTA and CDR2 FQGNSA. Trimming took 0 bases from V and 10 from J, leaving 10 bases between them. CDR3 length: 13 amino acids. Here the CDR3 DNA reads TGTGCCAGCAGCTTAGCGCCCGGACTGGAGCAGTTCTTC. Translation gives CASSLAPGLEQFF.

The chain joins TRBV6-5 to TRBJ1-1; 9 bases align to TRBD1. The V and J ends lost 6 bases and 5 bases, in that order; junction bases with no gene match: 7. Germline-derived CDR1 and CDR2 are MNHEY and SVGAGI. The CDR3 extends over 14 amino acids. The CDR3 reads CASSDRGEQTEAFF. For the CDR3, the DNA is TGTGCCAGCAGCGACAGGGGGGAACAGACTGAAGCTTTCTTT.

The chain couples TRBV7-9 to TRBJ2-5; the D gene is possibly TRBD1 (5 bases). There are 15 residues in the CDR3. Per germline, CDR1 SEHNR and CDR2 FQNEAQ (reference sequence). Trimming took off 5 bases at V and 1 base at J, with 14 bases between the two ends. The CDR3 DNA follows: TGTGCCAGCAGCCGCCCCCTGGACATCCAAGAGACCCAGTACTTC. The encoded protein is CASSRPLDIQETQYF.